Listed below are T cell receptor beta chains from one sample, sequenced in a study of blood T cell repertoires in COVID-19. Data came from immunoSEQ multiplex PCR; TCRdb stores just in-frame clones and leaves some out. The table shows a few hundred thousand clones, with about 86% occurring only once. The sequenced sample consisted of peripheral blood. The source is a man in his fifties or sixties with acute or convalescent COVID-19. Each CDR3 is given with its conserved first and last residue. The order of the fields is V gene, D gene, CDR3 protein. The D gene is left open where the match is weak.

>TRBV7-9|TRBD2
CASIPSGRSYEQYF
>TRBV28|TRBD1
CASSLPLTGSNEQFF
>TRBV20-1|-
CSARPDYGYTF
>TRBV7-9|TRBD1
CASSPSQGAPGNTIYF
>TRBV28|-
CATSGGTTPANEKLFF
>TRBV4-1|TRBD1
CASSQDGFRGRGGGNTEAFF
>TRBV29-1|TRBD1
CSVAGQGDNYGYTF
>TRBV6-5|-
CASSGLQEDYGYTF
>TRBV28|TRBD1
CASSGDRALGGYTF
>TRBV19|-
CASSWNRDSHEQYF
>TRBV28|TRBD1
CASSQGAVNSNQPQHF
>TRBV19|TRBD1
CASSPGQGATNEKLFF
>TRBV28|-
CASSSRDQPQHF
>TRBV5-4|TRBD1
CASSLGGQGAVGELFF
>TRBV9|TRBD2
CASSVHPGTSTFTGELFF
>TRBV6-8|-
CASSYSQLTITYEQYF
>TRBV12-3/TRBV12-4|-
CASSPRDYTEAFF
>TRBV6-5|TRBD1
CASSPGTAGEQYF
>TRBV7-9|TRBD1
CASSSQTVQGGGEKLFF
>TRBV9|-
CASSVRVGNTIYF
>TRBV28|TRBD2
CASSSRPFKGGRTYEQYF
>TRBV9|TRBD2
CASSVASGSHSEQYF
>TRBV7-2|-
CASSLDRAQETQYF
>TRBV7-2|-
CASSLDAIPRGEAFF
>TRBV25-1|TRBD2
CASSTSRREASETQYF
>TRBV2|-
CAIQRESRNTGELFF
>TRBV11-2|TRBD2
CASSLVGLADEQYF
>TRBV4-3|TRBD2
CASSRTRQYEQYF
>TRBV30|TRBD2
CAWSGRGASYEQYF
>TRBV30|-
CAWSAGGSGNTIYF
>TRBV19|TRBD1
CASSIGLGQGAQQPQHF
>TRBV4-1|-
CASSHRGGDYNEQFF
>TRBV28|-
CASSLSGTEAFF
>TRBV2|-
CASTPAVSYGYTF
>TRBV19|-
CASGATGLRYGYTF
>TRBV27|TRBD1
CASSKDRERYEQYF
>TRBV19|TRBD1
CASSRDRESGYGYTF
>TRBV9|TRBD2
CASSAFGLAGEVREQFF
>TRBV19|-
CASSAPQALYGYTF
>TRBV9|-
CASSPGLGLGQETQYF
>TRBV10-3|-
CAISSGLNTEAFF
>TRBV5-1|-
CASSLDPGISYNSPLHF
>TRBV4-1|TRBD1
CASSQSGQGNQPQHF
>TRBV6-5|TRBD1
CASRTGTGLSYEQYF
>TRBV10-3|-
CAISGQANYGYTF
>TRBV10-3|TRBD2
CAISDSSGRAGKFADTQYF
>TRBV7-9|-
CASSLIAPDRSPQYF
>TRBV3-1/TRBV3-2|TRBD2
CASSQDWSSGRDQYF
>TRBV6-6|TRBD1
CASSSTGEVYGYTF
>TRBV19|-
CASSIGRLETQYF
>TRBV7-3|TRBD1
CASSTHRGPGTGELFF
>TRBV28|TRBD2
CASSSVAGVDNEQFF
>TRBV6-5|TRBD1
CASSKDRALNTEAFF
>TRBV7-8|-
CASSPLALSGYTF
>TRBV6-5|-
CASSYSRVGETQYF